This TCR beta chain was sequenced for a study of CD8+CD57+ T cells in acquired aplastic anemia. Study-level background: Yields of DNA that came from sorted CD4+ and CD8+ cells averaged approximately 3.5 ug. As sequenced from healthy donors, CD4+ cells averaged roughly 10 million reads. Study observations and caveats: Patients and controls turned out to have twenty-nine CD8+ CDR3 sequences in common.

Per germline, CDR1 SGDLS and CDR2 YYNGEE. V trimming: 4 bases; J trimming: 12 bases; junction bases outside the gene matches: 18. This CDR3 has 16 amino acids. Regarding this clonotype: Its antigen is currently unknown.

CDR3 and TCR beta VDJ profiling relied on genomic DNA as the template. TCRdb re-analysed the reads in MiXCR, keeping a single row per CDR3 protein. This table has 100,000 to 150,000 distinct CDR3 sequences, 40% to 60% appearing once. This chain links TRBV9 with TRBJ2-1, with 8 bases matching TRBD2. The sequencing input was sorted CD4+, CD8+, or CD8+CD57+ T cells (not recorded which) from PBMCs. The TCR sequence derives from a human donor in good health, serving as a control. CDR3 coding DNA: TGTGCCAGCAGCAATGGACTAGGGACTAGGGCGTTTGGGCAGTTCTTC. This gives the protein CASSNGLGTRAFGQFF.